This T cell receptor beta chain was sequenced in a study of cytomegalovirus exposure and HLA in healthy donors. Findings and limits, study-wide: Highest at DRB1 and lowest at HLA-C, TCR association rates differed among HLA loci in a later analysis. Productive rates of about 87% or about 30% were seen for most TCR beta V segments in an earlier analysis.

Regarding this clone: Its antigen is not identified.

The CDR3 consists of 13 residues. Germline lookup yields CDR1 SGHTA and CDR2 FQGTGA. V lost 5 bases, J lost 3 bases, and 3 bases stayed unmatched. PCR involved 60 Vbeta and 13 Jbeta primers. Methods used by the authors: A later analysis counted approximately 80 million unique TCR beta chains, some 12 million shared. Profiling relied on immunoSEQ multiplex PCR, and the TCRdb table lists in-frame clones only, not all of them. V, J and clone size were drawn from that table, and D and trimming were deduced from the DNA. The sample carries approximately 97,000 clones, around 85% recorded once. The source of this sequence is a man aged 35-49 years in good health and CMV-seropositive. The chain joins TRBV7-3 to TRBJ1-1, with 7 bases lining up with TRBD1. Sequencing input: PBMCs. As DNA, the CDR3 is TGTGCCAGCAGCCGGGACAGTGACACTGAAGCTTTCTTT. This gives the protein CASSRDSDTEAFF.